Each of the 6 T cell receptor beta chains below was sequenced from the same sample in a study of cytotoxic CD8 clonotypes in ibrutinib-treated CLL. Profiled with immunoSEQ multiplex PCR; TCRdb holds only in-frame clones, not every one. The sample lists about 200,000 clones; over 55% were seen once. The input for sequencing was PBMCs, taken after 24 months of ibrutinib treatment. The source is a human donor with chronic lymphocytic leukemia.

The CDR3 is CASSPGGYNQPQHF. The CDR3 DNA reads as TGTGCCAGCAGCCCCGGTGGATACAATCAGCCCCAGCATTTT. The chain uses TRBV9 and TRBJ1-5; no definite D call. The CDR3 is 14 amino acids. The V gene lost 4 bases and the J gene lost 3 bases, with 11 bases spanning the gap. Germline CDR1 is SGDLS and CDR2 is YYNGEE.

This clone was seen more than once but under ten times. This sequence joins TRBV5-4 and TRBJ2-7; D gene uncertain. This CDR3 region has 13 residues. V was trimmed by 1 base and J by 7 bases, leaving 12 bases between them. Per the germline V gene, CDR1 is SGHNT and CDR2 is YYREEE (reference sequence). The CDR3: CASSLLAAQEQYF. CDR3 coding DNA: TGTGCCAGCAGCTTGTTGGCCGCCCAGGAGCAGTACTTC.

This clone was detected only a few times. DNA for the CDR3: TGCAGCGTTGAAGCCTGGGACAGGGAAGCTTTCTTT. It codes for CSVEAWDREAFF. The chain has TRBV29-1 and TRBJ1-1, with TRBD1 matching over 8 bases. The CDR3 length is 12 residues. Per the germline V gene, CDR1 is SQVTM and CDR2 is ANQGSEA. Trimming cost V 1 base and J 8 bases; bases outside gene matches: 3.

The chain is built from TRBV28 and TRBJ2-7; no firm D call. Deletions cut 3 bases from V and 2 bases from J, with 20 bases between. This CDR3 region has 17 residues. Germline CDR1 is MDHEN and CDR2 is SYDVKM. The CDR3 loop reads CASSLRNLGQRTYEQYF. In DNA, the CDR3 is TGTGCCAGCAGTTTGAGAAATCTAGGGCAAAGGACCTACGAGCAGTACTTC.

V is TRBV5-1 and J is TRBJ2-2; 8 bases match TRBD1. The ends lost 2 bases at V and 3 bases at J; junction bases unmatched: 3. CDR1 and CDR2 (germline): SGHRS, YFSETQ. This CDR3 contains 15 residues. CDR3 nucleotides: TGCGCCAGCAGCTTACAGGGGGTCGACACCGGGGAGCTGTTTTTT. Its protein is CASSLQGVDTGELFF.

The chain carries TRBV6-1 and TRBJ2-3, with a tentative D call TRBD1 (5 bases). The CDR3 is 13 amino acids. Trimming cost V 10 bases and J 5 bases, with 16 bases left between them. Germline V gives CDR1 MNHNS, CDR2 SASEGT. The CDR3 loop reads CATIRQPGDTQYF. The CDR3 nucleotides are TGTGCCACCATTAGACAGCCTGGAGATACGCAGTATTTT.